The source of this TCR beta chain is a study of blood T cells in healthy people across ages. Study results and limitations: Among T cells, TCR beta diversity per million cells dropped roughly linearly as age rose.

This clonotype was seen a few times. Its antigen is still unknown. Using a J-beta primer mix together with a sample-barcoded 5' primer, a second PCR was run for about 6 to 12 cycles. Every sample returned 2.5 million or more CDR3-containing paired-end reads. A single record per CDR3 protein comes from TCRdb applying MiXCR to the 5' RACE reads. The sample lists about a million distinct CDR3 sequences, about 51% occurring once. This CDR3 contains 16 residues. The ends lost 2 bases at V and 2 bases at J; junction bases unmatched: 6. Germline V gene data show CDR1 as DFQATT and CDR2 as SNEGSKA (reference sequence).

The TCR originated in a woman in her sixties or seventies in good health. Sequenced material: blood. The gene calls are TRBV20-1 and TRBJ2-1; TRBD2 agrees at 10 bases. The CDR3 DNA sequence: TGCAGTGCTAGACCATGGACTAGCGGAACCTACAATGAGCAGTTCTTC. Translated, it gives CSARPWTSGTYNEQFF.